This entry concerns a single T cell receptor (beta chain). Its cognate antigen is unknown. The CDR3 does not end in the conserved phenylalanine or tryptophan, so this is likely a read error. The data stem from a study of breast tumors, draining lymph nodes, adjacent tissues. V lost 1 base and J 5 bases, leaving 9 bases between the germline ends. The CDR3 spans 14 residues. The germline V gene has CDR1 SGHNT and CDR2 YYREEE (reference sequence). TCRdb fed the multiplex PCR reads into MiXCR, producing one record per CDR3 protein. Found here are more than 50,000 distinct CDR3 sequences, roughly 44% of them singletons; the top ten hold approximately 8.7%. Study findings and constraints: Tumors had less TCR diversity than lymph nodes, more than nontumor tissue.

The chain carries TRBV5-4 and TRBJ1-4; D is uncertain. Sequencing input: breast tumor tissue. The TCR was taken from a female donor with breast cancer. Some clones in this sample may be carry-over from other donors' samples. The CDR3 here is CASSLTDYNEKLFL. CDR3 coding DNA: TGTGCCAGCAGCTTGACAGATTACAATGAAAAACTGTTTCTT.